This T cell receptor (beta chain) was captured in a study of T cell responses to AZD1222 COVID-19 vaccine. Here immunoSEQ multiplex PCR was the method, and the copy in TCRdb shows in-frame clones only, minus some. The table has 110,000 to 150,000 clones, about 91% seen once; the top ten hold roughly 4.7%. Findings and caveats of the study: Donors were chiefly white British, with a greater number of females, and clonal diversity was perhaps underestimated. At 160-218 and 743-854, vaccine-associated CD4 TCRs were dominant, and they spanned spike.

A word on this clone: No antigen is known for it.

Germline CDR1 and CDR2: MDHEN and SYDVKM. The CDR3 runs to 15 residues. V trimming: 7 bases; J trimming: 4 bases; junction bases outside the gene matches: 10. This material consisted of peripheral blood, taken on day 0 of AZD1222 vaccination. The sequence was obtained from an adult in good health. V usage is TRBV28 and J usage is TRBJ1-3, with 7 bases that match TRBD1. The CDR3 spells CASTLDRAQGNTIYF. CDR3 DNA: TGTGCCAGCACCCTCGACAGGGCGCAAGGAAACACCATATATTTT.